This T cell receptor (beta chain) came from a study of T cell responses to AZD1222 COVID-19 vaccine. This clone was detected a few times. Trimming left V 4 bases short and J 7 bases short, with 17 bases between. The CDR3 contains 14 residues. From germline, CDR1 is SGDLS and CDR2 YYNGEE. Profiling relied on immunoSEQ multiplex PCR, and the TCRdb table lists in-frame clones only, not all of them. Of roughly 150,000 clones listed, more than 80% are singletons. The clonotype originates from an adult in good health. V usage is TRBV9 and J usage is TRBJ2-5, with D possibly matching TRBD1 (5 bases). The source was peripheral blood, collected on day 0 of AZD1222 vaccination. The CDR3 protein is CASSTVRAMGTQYF. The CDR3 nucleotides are TGTGCCAGCAGCACAGTCAGGGCGATGGGGACCCAGTACTTC.